This TCR beta chain was retrieved from a study of T cells in Graves' hyperthyroidism and ophthalmopathy. The CDR3 is 11 amino acids. Deletions cut 8 bases from V and 1 base from J, with 5 bases between. Germline V gene data show CDR1 as SNHLY and CDR2 as FYNNEI. The source material, RNA transcripts, was used to amplify TCR beta CDR3 regions. Primed by the HTBI set, a first-round RT-PCR was run on the TCR CDR3. Via MiXCR, TCRdb re-called the multiplex PCR reads, giving one row per CDR3 protein. The sample lists 450,000 to 650,000 distinct CDR3 sequences, approximately 15% occurring once. This clonotype was seen ten or more times.

The sequenced sample was blood. V is TRBV2 and J is TRBJ2-5; D possibly uses TRBD1 or TRBD2 (5 bases each). The receptor was isolated from a woman under 30 with Graves' ophthalmopathy. The CDR3 region has the DNA TGTGCCAGCGGGGGCCAAGAGACCCAGTACTTC. Translation: CASGGQETQYF.